This TCR beta chain emerged from a study of T cells in Graves' hyperthyroidism and ophthalmopathy. Note on this clonotype: Its antigen is still unknown.

Germline CDR1 ENHRY, CDR2 SYGVKD. The CDR3 contains 16 residues. V dropped 5 bases and J dropped 6; count of bases not matched to a gene: 11. TCR beta CDR3 regions were amplified from RNA transcripts. Initially, a first-round RT-PCR of the TCR CDR3 employed the HTBI primer set. MiXCR, applied by TCRdb to the multiplex PCR reads, yields one record per CDR3 protein. The sample contains 480,000 or so distinct CDR3 sequences, 46% of which appear only once. Points from the study as a whole: Blood also contained most expanded thyroid clonotypes above 0.001. Ophthalmopathy was distinguished from stable hyperthyroidism by 13 V-J signatures. Ophthalmopathy prediction by the model preceded onset by a median roughly 6 months.

Those patients with uncontrolled infection, other autoimmune disease, pregnancy or lactation were excluded. V gene TRBV10-3 combines with J gene TRBJ1-5; 9 bases are shared with TRBD1. Input material: peripheral blood or thyroid tissue (not recorded which). This receptor was identified in an adult woman with Graves' disease, either hyperthyroidism or ophthalmopathy (not recorded which). This chain's CDR3 is CAISLYGDREGQPQHF. The CDR3 DNA follows: TGTGCCATCAGTCTCTACGGGGACAGGGAGGGTCAGCCCCAGCATTTT.